This T cell receptor beta chain was sequenced for a study of blood T cell repertoires in COVID-19. Turning to the study itself: COVID-19 samples from acute and convalescent phases originated in the United States, Italy and Spain. Nucleic acid was either cDNA or gDNA, and it came from T cells, B-cell-depleted T cells, or PBMCs.

CDR1 and CDR2 (germline): MNHEY, SMNVEV (reference sequence). This CDR3 contains 18 residues. J was trimmed by 3 bases and V by 7 bases; bases with no gene match: 14. In the original workflow: From reference gene primer amplification, estimates of nucleated cell counts were derived. Profiling relied on immunoSEQ multiplex PCR, and the TCRdb table lists in-frame clones only, not all of them. That table is the source of V, J and clone size, and D and trimming were worked out from the DNA. The sample records around 54,000 clones, about 89% being singletons. The material sequenced was peripheral blood. The chain uses TRBV27 and TRBJ2-3, with 12 bases aligning to TRBD2. The receptor was isolated from a human donor in a cohort sampled during active COVID-19. CDR3 region: CASKGWTSGIRGTDTQYF. Written as DNA, the CDR3 is TGTGCCAGCAAAGGGTGGACTAGCGGGATTAGGGGGACAGATACGCAGTATTTT.